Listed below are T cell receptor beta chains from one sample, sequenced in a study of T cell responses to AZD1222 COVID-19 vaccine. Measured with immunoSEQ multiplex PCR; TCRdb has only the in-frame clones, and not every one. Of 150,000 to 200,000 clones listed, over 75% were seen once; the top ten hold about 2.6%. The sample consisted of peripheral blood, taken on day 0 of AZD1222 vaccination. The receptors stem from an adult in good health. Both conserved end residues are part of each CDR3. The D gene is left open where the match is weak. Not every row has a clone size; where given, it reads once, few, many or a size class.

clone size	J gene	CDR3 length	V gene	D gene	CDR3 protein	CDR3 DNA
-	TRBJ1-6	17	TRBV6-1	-	CASSEARRLGVDSPLHF	TGTGCCAGCAGTGAAGCGCGTAGGTTAGGGGTTGATTCACCCCTCCACTTT
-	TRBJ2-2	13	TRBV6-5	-	CASSYALTGELFF	TGTGCCAGCAGTTACGCCCTCACCGGGGAGCTGTTTTTT
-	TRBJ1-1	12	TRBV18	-	CASSPANTEAFF	TGTGCCAGCTCACCTGCAAACACTGAAGCTTTCTTT
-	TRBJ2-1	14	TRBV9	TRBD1	CASSKGQASTVQFF	TGTGCCAGCAGCAAGGGACAGGCGTCGACAGTGCAGTTCTTC
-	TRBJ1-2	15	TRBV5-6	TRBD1	CASSLGRQGANGYTF	TGTGCCAGCAGCTTGGGGCGACAGGGGGCGAATGGCTACACCTTC
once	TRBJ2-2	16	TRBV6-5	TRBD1	CASSYGTGGSTGELFF	TGTGCCAGCAGTTACGGGACAGGGGGCAGCACCGGGGAGCTGTTTTTT
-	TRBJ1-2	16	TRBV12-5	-	CASGYPEHATVYGYTF	TGTGCTAGTGGTTACCCCGAGCACGCGACAGTCTATGGCTACACCTTC
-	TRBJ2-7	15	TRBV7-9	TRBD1	CASSPWDRATYEQYF	TGTGCCAGCAGCCCATGGGACAGGGCCACCTACGAGCAGTACTTC
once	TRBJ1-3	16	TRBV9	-	CASSPREGSSGNTIYF	TGTGCCAGCAGCCCTAGGGAGGGAAGCTCTGGAAACACCATATATTTT
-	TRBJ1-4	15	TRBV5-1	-	CASSPNGQNNEKLFF	TGCGCCAGCAGCCCAAACGGACAGAACAATGAAAAACTGTTTTTT